A single sample gave rise to the 14 T cell receptor beta chains below, sequenced in a study of T cell repertoires in cytomegalovirus infection. Each CDR3 protein gets one entry after TCRdb re-called the reads with MiXCR. The sample consists of about 570,000 distinct CDR3 sequences, approximately 40% of them appearing once. These TCRs' antigens remain unknown. This material consisted of cultured PBMCs, taken from culture after CMV antigen stimulation. Source of these receptors: a human donor in good health (CMV status not recorded). Some clones in this sample may be carry-over from other donors' samples.

The V call is TRBV12-3 or TRBV12-4, the J call TRBJ1-5; D unresolved. V shed 9 bases and J shed 4 bases, with 10 bases lying between them. The CDR3 has 12 amino acids. CDR3 sequence: CASKNGNQPQHF. For the CDR3, the DNA is TGTGCCAGTAAGAACGGAAATCAGCCCCAGCATTTT.

This clonotype was found a few times. The chain couples TRBV18 to TRBJ2-3; possibly TRBD2 for D (5 bases). CDR1 is KGHSH and CDR2 is LQKENI in the germline V gene. Between the trimmed V and J ends, which lost 3 bases and 1 base, there was a span of 8 bases. The CDR3 is made up of 14 amino acids. The CDR3 sequence: CASSPRGRTDTQYF. In nucleotides, the CDR3 is TGTGCCAGCTCACCCCGAGGGCGCACAGATACGCAGTATTTT.

The chain employs TRBV7-2 and TRBJ2-3; TRBD1 agrees at 8 bases. J gave up 4 bases and V 5 bases, and 11 bases lay outside the gene matches. The germline V gene has CDR1 SGHTA and CDR2 FQGNSA. This CDR3 is built from 16 residues. DNA for the CDR3: TGTGCCAGCAGCACGTCGACAGGGGATAATGCAGATACGCAGTATTTT. This sequence encodes CASSTSTGDNADTQYF.

This clonotype is a singleton in its sample. The chain combines TRBV7-6 with TRBJ1-4; D call uncertain. The CDR3 is made up of 14 amino acids. The germline gives CDR1 SGHVS, CDR2 FNYEAQ. Trimming pared 2 bases from V and 4 bases from J, leaving 8 bases between. In DNA form, the CDR3 reads TGTGCCAGCAGCTTATGGTCGAGTAATGAAAAACTGTTTTTT. Amino acid sequence: CASSLWSSNEKLFF. Combining the CDR3 with reference TRBV7-6 and TRBJ1-4 gives the whole variable domain GAGVSQSPRYKVTKRGQDVALRCDPISGHVSLYWYRQALGQGPEFLTYFNYEAQQDKSGLPNDRFSAERPEGSISTLTIQRTEQRDSAMYRCASSLWSSNEKLFFGSGTQLSVL.

The CDR3 loop is CASRLTGDGQPQHF. CDR3 sequence (DNA): TGTGCCAGTAGACTTACAGGGGACGGTCAGCCCCAGCATTTT. The chain employs TRBV19 and TRBJ1-5, with 7 nucleotides matching TRBD1. The J segment lost 6 bases and the V segment lost 6 bases, leaving 8 bases of the junction unmatched. Per the germline V gene, CDR1 is LNHDA and CDR2 is SQIVND (reference sequence). The CDR3 is 14 amino acids.

This clonotype has more than one count but fewer than ten. V gene TRBV6-6 combines with J gene TRBJ2-3, with D tentatively TRBD1 (6 bases). The germline CDR1 and CDR2 sequences are MNHNY and SVGAGI (reference sequence). The CDR3 has 15 amino acids. Trimming took off 6 bases at V and 0 bases at J, with 13 bases between the two ends. The CDR3 coding sequence is TGTGCCAGCAGCTCGGACAGAGCTAGCACAGATACGCAGTATTTT. It is translated as CASSSDRASTDTQYF.

The sample holds a few counts of this clonotype. This sequence joins TRBV19 and TRBJ2-5, with D maybe TRBD2 (6 bases). Trimming cost V 5 bases and J 5 bases, with 15 bases left between them. The CDR3 loop spans 14 amino acids. In germline, CDR1 is LNHDA, CDR2 SQIVND (reference sequence). CDR3 sequence reads: CASSEQGGMETQYF. The CDR3 DNA follows: TGTGCCAGTAGTGAGCAGGGAGGTATGGAGACCCAGTACTTC.

This clonotype was counted many times. The J gene is TRBJ2-7, the V gene TRBV7-2; no definite D call. This CDR3 is 14 amino acids long. Trimming pared 2 bases from V and 0 bases from J, leaving 8 bases between. Looked up from germline, CDR1 is SGHTA and CDR2 is FQGNSA. CDR3 nucleotide sequence: TGTGCCAGCAGCTTACCAGGCAGCTCCTACGAGCAGTACTTC. Protein: CASSLPGSSYEQYF.

This chain joins TRBV7-6 and TRBJ2-3; TRBD2 matches 7 bases. Germline V gives CDR1 SGHVS, CDR2 FNYEAQ. The CDR3 extends over 14 amino acids. The trim removed 5 bases at V and 4 bases at J, leaving 6 bases unmatched. The CDR3 DNA sequence: TGTGCCAGCAGCGTCTGGGGGGGAGCAGATACGCAGTATTTT. Amino acid sequence: CASSVWGGADTQYF.

V usage is TRBV12-3 or TRBV12-4 and J usage is TRBJ2-1; the D is unclear. The CDR3 is made up of 14 amino acids. Trimming took off 5 bases at V and 7 bases at J, with 15 bases between the two ends. CDR3 residues: CASSGVAPGNEQFF. In nucleotides, the CDR3 is TGTGCCAGCAGTGGCGTGGCTCCCGGGAATGAGCAGTTCTTC.

This clonotype was seen at least ten times. V gene TRBV7-9 combines with J gene TRBJ2-3; D remains unclear. The germline V and J ends were trimmed by 3 bases and 1 base, with 5 bases remaining between them. The length of the CDR3 is 13 residues. The V gene's germline CDR1 is SEHNR and CDR2 FQNEAQ (reference sequence). The CDR3 bases are TGTGCCAGCAGCTTCGTAGGCACAGATACGCAGTATTTT. The encoded protein is CASSFVGTDTQYF.

The chain joins TRBV6-1 to TRBJ1-4; 7 nucleotides match TRBD1. Germline CDR1 is MNHNS and CDR2 is SASEGT. V was pared by 8 bases and J by 4 bases, with 4 bases of the junction left unmatched. The CDR3 is 13 residues long. In nucleotides, the CDR3 is TGTGCCAGCGCCGGGACAGTTAATGAAAAACTGTTTTTT. It encodes CASAGTVNEKLFF.

The chain recombines TRBV6-6 with TRBJ2-2; either TRBD1 or TRBD2 may supply D (5 bases each). Trimming took off 10 bases at V and 0 bases at J, with 15 bases between the two ends. The CDR3 is 15 residues long. Germline loops: CDR1 MNHNY, CDR2 SVGAGI (reference sequence). Here the CDR3 reads CATIVWGTNTGELFF. For the CDR3, the DNA is TGTGCCACCATAGTTTGGGGGACGAACACCGGGGAGCTGTTTTTT.

This clonotype was seen a single time. A far larger clone is one base from this, pointing to a likely read error. The J gene is TRBJ2-3, the V gene TRBV12-3 or TRBV12-4; TRBD1 is a possible D gene (5 bases). CDR3 size: 13 residues. CDR3 residues: CAGSLGGTDTQYF. Here the CDR3 DNA reads TGTGCCGGCAGTTTAGGGGGCACAGATACGCAGTATTTT.